A selection of T cell receptor beta chains follows, all from one sample in a study of response to subunit inactivated influenza vaccine. TCRdb analysed the RT-PCR reads with MiXCR anew, one entry per CDR3 protein. The sample has 700,000 to 900,000 distinct CDR3 sequences, around 21% seen once; the top ten hold about 10%. Sequenced material: PBMCs from blood, taken more than 4 days after vaccination. The receptor source for this set is a man aged 50 to 60 who received an inactivated influenza vaccine. The CDR3 runs from the conserved cysteine through the conserved F or W. D genes are given only for firm matches. Clone size, where shown, is once, few, many, or a class for clones that have expanded.

size: few
D: .
V: TRBV4-3
J: TRBJ1-6
CDR3: CASSQDQQAYNSPLHF
DNA: TGCGCCAGCAGCCAAGATCAGCAGGCCTATAATTCACCCCTCCACTTT

size: few
D: .
V: TRBV11-2
J: TRBJ2-3
CDR3: CASSSGQGLFDTQYF
DNA: TGTGCCAGCAGCTCTGGGCAGGGCCTCTTTGATACGCAGTATTTT

size: few
D: .
V: TRBV7-8
J: TRBJ1-6
CDR3: CASSSTDGMNSPLHF
DNA: TGTGCCAGCAGCTCGACAGACGGGATGAATTCACCCCTCCACTTT

size: .
D: .
V: TRBV18
J: TRBJ1-1
CDR3: CASSPPLTTEAFF
DNA: TGTGCCAGCTCACCACCGCTGACCACTGAAGCTTTCTTT

size: few
D: TRBD1
V: TRBV15
J: TRBJ1-1
CDR3: CATSRGDRGPNTEAFF
DNA: TGTGCCACCAGCAGAGGAGACAGGGGTCCTAACACTGAAGCTTTCTTT

size: .
D: TRBD1
V: TRBV27
J: TRBJ2-3
CDR3: CASSPRQGTQYF
DNA: TGTGCCAGCAGTCCAAGACAGGGTACGCAGTATTTT

size: once
D: .
V: TRBV7-9
J: TRBJ2-7
CDR3: CASSPPRAGYEQYF
DNA: TGTGCCAGCAGCCCCCCGAGGGCTGGCTACGAGCAGTACTTC

size: .
D: TRBD2
V: TRBV7-2
J: TRBJ2-7
CDR3: CASSLAWLAAEYEQYF
DNA: TGTGCCAGCAGCTTAGCGTGGCTAGCGGCAGAATACGAGCAGTACTTC

size: .
D: .
V: TRBV4-3
J: TRBJ1-1
CDR3: CASSQDVSSAEAFF
DNA: TGCGCCAGCAGCCAAGATGTCAGTTCGGCTGAAGCTTTCTTT

size: .
D: .
V: TRBV15
J: TRBJ2-1
CDR3: CATSRVGTYIYNEQFF
DNA: TGTGCCACCAGCAGAGTAGGGACTTATATCTACAATGAGCAGTTCTTC

size: .
D: TRBD1
V: TRBV27
J: TRBJ2-1
CDR3: CASSLIWTGNEQFF
DNA: TGTGCCAGCAGTTTAATTTGGACAGGGAATGAGCAGTTCTTC

size: few
D: .
V: TRBV20-1
J: TRBJ2-5
CDR3: CSARDRGQETQYF
DNA: TGCAGTGCTAGAGACAGGGGCCAAGAGACCCAGTACTTC

size: many
D: .
V: TRBV12-3/TRBV12-4
J: TRBJ2-1
CDR3: CASSLLGANEQFF
DNA: TGTGCCAGCAGTTTACTCGGGGCCAATGAGCAGTTCTTC

size: .
D: .
V: TRBV19
J: TRBJ2-3
CDR3: CASSRSVTPDLDTQYF
DNA: TGTGCCAGTAGTAGGTCCGTCACTCCCGATTTGGATACGCAGTATTTT

size: few
D: TRBD1
V: TRBV4-2
J: TRBJ2-5
CDR3: CASSGQPRTGYETQYF
DNA: TGTGCCAGCAGCGGCCAGCCCAGGACAGGGTACGAGACCCAGTACTTC

size: few
D: TRBD2
V: TRBV5-1
J: TRBJ2-5
CDR3: CASSSTSGGVVETQYF
DNA: TGCGCCAGCAGCTCGACTAGCGGGGGGGTAGTAGAGACCCAGTACTTC

size: .
D: .
V: TRBV29-1
J: TRBJ2-3
CDR3: CSVDATADSTDTQYF
DNA: TGCAGCGTTGATGCGACCGCAGATAGCACAGATACGCAGTATTTT

size: few
D: TRBD2
V: TRBV5-1
J: TRBJ2-1
CDR3: CASSLSGRAYNEQFF
DNA: TGCGCCAGCAGCTTAAGCGGGAGGGCGTACAATGAGCAGTTCTTC

size: many
D: .
V: TRBV12-3/TRBV12-4
J: TRBJ2-3
CDR3: CASSLWRGRRTDTQYF
DNA: TGTGCCAGCAGTTTATGGAGGGGGCGCCGCACAGATACGCAGTATTTT

size: .
D: .
V: TRBV7-2
J: TRBJ1-4
CDR3: CASSSAGVNEKLFF
DNA: TGTGCCAGCAGCTCAGCAGGGGTTAATGAAAAACTGTTTTTT

size: .
D: TRBD2
V: TRBV12-3/TRBV12-4
J: TRBJ2-7
CDR3: CASSDGLAGENEQYF
DNA: TGTGCCAGCAGTGACGGACTAGCGGGGGAAAACGAGCAGTACTTC

size: .
D: .
V: TRBV5-1
J: TRBJ2-7
CDR3: CASSLASRTPPYEQYF
DNA: TGCGCCAGCAGCTTGGCCTCGCGGACTCCACCTTACGAGCAGTACTTC

size: few
D: TRBD1
V: TRBV20-1
J: TRBJ2-5
CDR3: CSAKGTGGFQETQYF
DNA: TGCAGTGCTAAGGGGACAGGGGGATTCCAAGAGACCCAGTACTTC

size: .
D: TRBD2
V: TRBV12-3/TRBV12-4
J: TRBJ2-5
CDR3: CASSPSTSGVLQETQYF
DNA: TGTGCCAGCAGCCCCTCGACTAGCGGGGTACTCCAAGAGACCCAGTACTTC

size: .
D: .
V: TRBV12-3/TRBV12-4
J: TRBJ1-1
CDR3: CASNPGQFNTEAFF
DNA: TGTGCCAGCAACCCCGGACAGTTTAACACTGAAGCTTTCTTT

size: .
D: .
V: TRBV3-1
J: TRBJ2-1
CDR3: CASSHETGSYNEQFF
DNA: TGTGCCAGCAGCCACGAGACAGGATCCTACAATGAGCAGTTCTTC

size: many
D: .
V: TRBV6-5
J: TRBJ1-6
CDR3: CASSYSNGEGSPLHF
DNA: TGTGCCAGCAGTTACTCGAACGGCGAGGGTTCACCCCTCCACTTT

size: .
D: TRBD2
V: TRBV20-1
J: TRBJ2-7
CDR3: CSARFLRLAGGEYEQYF
DNA: TGCAGTGCTAGATTCTTGCGGCTAGCGGGGGGCGAGTACGAGCAGTACTTC

size: few
D: .
V: TRBV29-1
J: TRBJ2-3
CDR3: CSVEGAPSSTDTQYF
DNA: TGCAGCGTTGAAGGCGCCCCGTCTAGCACAGATACGCAGTATTTT

size: .
D: TRBD2
V: TRBV20-1
J: TRBJ2-2
CDR3: CSARNLYSGSGTGELFF
DNA: TGCAGTGCTAGAAACCTTTATAGCGGGAGCGGGACCGGGGAGCTGTTTTTT

size: few
D: .
V: TRBV7-3
J: TRBJ2-1
CDR3: CASSLRSNDEQFF
DNA: TGTGCCAGCAGCTTAAGGTCTAACGATGAGCAGTTCTTC

size: .
D: .
V: TRBV3-1
J: TRBJ2-1
CDR3: CASSPVGGNEQFF
DNA: TGTGCCAGCAGCCCTGTGGGGGGCAATGAGCAGTTCTTC

size: .
D: .
V: TRBV12-3/TRBV12-4
J: TRBJ2-3
CDR3: CASSLEFRVSTDTQYF
DNA: TGTGCCAGCAGTTTAGAGTTCCGGGTAAGCACAGATACGCAGTATTTT

size: few
D: .
V: TRBV7-9
J: TRBJ1-1
CDR3: CASSLVQKQEAFF
DNA: TGTGCCAGCAGCTTGGTTCAGAAGCAGGAAGCTTTCTTT

size: .
D: TRBD1
V: TRBV10-3
J: TRBJ2-3
CDR3: CAISDRGLDTQYF
DNA: TGTGCCATCAGTGACAGGGGGCTAGATACGCAGTATTTT

size: few
D: .
V: TRBV20-1
J: TRBJ2-1
CDR3: CSARDPLAAVYNEQFF
DNA: TGCAGTGCTAGAGATCCCTTAGCGGCGGTATACAATGAGCAGTTCTTC

size: .
D: .
V: TRBV20-1
J: TRBJ1-2
CDR3: CSANLEGGDYGYTF
DNA: TGCAGTGCTAACCTTGAGGGTGGAGACTATGGCTACACCTTC

size: .
D: .
V: TRBV12-3/TRBV12-4
J: TRBJ1-2
CDR3: CASSFSGGYTF
DNA: TGTGCCAGCAGTTTCTCCGGGGGCTACACCTTC

size: .
D: .
V: TRBV7-9
J: TRBJ2-5
CDR3: CASSTGTTLQETQYF
DNA: TGTGCCAGCAGCACAGGGACCACACTTCAAGAGACCCAGTACTTC

size: few
D: .
V: TRBV5-1
J: TRBJ1-3
CDR3: CASSPGQTSGNTIYF
DNA: TGCGCCAGCAGTCCAGGACAGACCTCTGGAAACACCATATATTTT

size: many
D: .
V: TRBV27
J: TRBJ2-6
CDR3: CASSLSAGANVLTF
DNA: TGTGCCAGCAGTTTATCGGCCGGGGCCAACGTCCTGACTTTC

size: .
D: .
V: TRBV5-6
J: TRBJ2-1
CDR3: CASSLEQDFYNEQFF
DNA: TGTGCCAGCAGCTTGGAACAGGACTTCTACAATGAGCAGTTCTTC

size: .
D: .
V: TRBV20-1
J: TRBJ2-3
CDR3: CSGHPGGPSTDTQYF
DNA: TGCAGTGGGCACCCGGGTGGGCCTAGCACAGATACGCAGTATTTT

size: few
D: .
V: TRBV24-1
J: TRBJ2-5
CDR3: CATGGDEFQETQYF
DNA: TGTGCCACCGGGGGAGACGAATTCCAAGAGACCCAGTACTTC

size: .
D: .
V: TRBV5-1
J: TRBJ2-2
CDR3: CASSLRWDWAKTSNTGELFF
DNA: TGCGCCAGCAGCTTGCGCTGGGATTGGGCCAAAACTTCGAACACCGGGGAGCTGTTTTTT

size: .
D: TRBD1
V: TRBV29-1
J: TRBJ2-1
CDR3: CSVVGGQSYNEQFF
DNA: TGCAGCGTTGTAGGGGGACAGTCCTACAATGAGCAGTTCTTC

size: .
D: TRBD1
V: TRBV5-8
J: TRBJ1-5
CDR3: CASSLGTGLSNQPQHF
DNA: TGTGCCAGCAGCTTGGGGACAGGGTTGAGCAATCAGCCCCAGCATTTT

size: .
D: .
V: TRBV28
J: TRBJ1-4
CDR3: CASSLVGTTLSGEKLFF
DNA: TGTGCCAGCAGTTTAGTTGGGACCACCTTATCGGGTGAAAAACTGTTTTTT

size: .
D: TRBD1
V: TRBV5-1
J: TRBJ2-2
CDR3: CASRWTGVAGELFF
DNA: TGCGCCAGCAGATGGACAGGGGTTGCCGGGGAGCTCTTTTTT

size: few
D: .
V: TRBV30
J: TRBJ2-2
CDR3: CAWSEGLANTGELFF
DNA: TGTGCCTGGAGTGAGGGTTTAGCGAACACCGGGGAGCTGTTTTTT

size: few
D: TRBD1
V: TRBV18
J: TRBJ2-5
CDR3: CASSSATRQGGETQYF
DNA: TGTGCCAGCTCATCCGCAACGCGACAGGGTGGGGAGACCCAGTACTTC